This TCR beta chain is drawn from a study of OX40 agonist ivuxolimab in advanced cancers. With regard to this clone: Its cognate antigen is unknown.

The study, taken as a whole, reports: Which antigen the expanded peripheral T cells recognized is unknown. At 0.1 to 3.0 mg/kg and by week 6, clonal expansion occurred in CD4+ and CD8+ blood T cells. Fewer expanded clones were found on average in CD4+ than in CD8+ T cells. Some patients who did not respond also had low normalized T-cell clonal expansion.

Measured with immunoSEQ multiplex PCR; TCRdb has only the in-frame clones, and not every one. Altogether just under 20,000 clones are present, roughly 82% being singletons, with the ten largest covering just over 3%. The sample here was CD4+ or CD8+ T cells sorted from blood, taken in a trial of the OX40 agonist ivuxolimab. The TCR comes from an adult with an advanced solid tumor such as melanoma, head and neck, liver or kidney cancer.

CDR3 DNA sequence: TGCGCCAGCAGCTTGGTTTCTAGCGGGCCCCAAGAGACCCAGTACTTC. This codes for CASSLVSSGPQETQYF. The rearrangement links TRBV5-1 to TRBJ2-5; TRBD2 matches 8 bases. The CDR3 is 16 residues long. CDR1 is SGHRS, CDR2 YFSETQ, per germline. Unmatched junction bases numbered 5, after V lost 0 bases and J lost 1 base.